This T cell receptor beta chain was captured by sequencing in a study of radiotherapy plus CTLA-4 blockade in lung cancer. Germline loops: CDR1 SGHAT, CDR2 FQNNGV. The CDR3 totals 16 residues. V dropped 0 bases and J dropped 2; count of bases not matched to a gene: 7. Only in-frame clones appear in the TCRdb table, and some are missing; sequencing was by immunoSEQ multiplex PCR. Here the sample spans 95,000 to 150,000 clones, about 90% being singletons. The chain combines TRBV11-2 with TRBJ2-7; the match to TRBD2 covers 7 bases. Here the sequenced sample was peripheral blood, taken from a patient treated with radiotherapy plus ipilimumab. The TCR sequence derives from a human donor with non-small cell lung cancer that progressed on radiotherapy plus ipilimumab. This CDR3 reads CASSLEGAGLPYEQYF. CDR3 nucleotides: TGTGCCAGCAGCTTAGAAGGTGCGGGACTACCCTACGAGCAGTACTTC.